This is a list of T cell receptor beta chains from one sample in a study of blood T cell repertoires in COVID-19. The protocol was immunoSEQ multiplex PCR, while the TCRdb copy is restricted to in-frame clones and leaves out a portion. The sample carries fewer than 85,000 clones, 85% to 90% recorded once. Sequencing used peripheral blood. The receptors shown here come from a man aged 50 to 60 with active COVID-19. Both conserved end residues are part of each CDR3. D genes are given only for firm matches. Not every row has a clone size; where given, it reads once, few, many or a size class.

d_gene | j_gene | abundance | v_gene | CDR3aa | CDR3nt
- | TRBJ1-5 | once | TRBV30 | CAWSSVFASNQPQHF | TGTGCCTGGAGTTCGGTCTTCGCTAGCAATCAGCCCCAGCATTTT
TRBD1 | TRBJ1-1 | few | TRBV28 | CASSYLRGRKRTEAFF | TGTGCCAGCAGTTACCTAAGGGGGCGAAAAAGAACTGAAGCTTTCTTT
TRBD2 | TRBJ2-7 | once | TRBV29-1 | CSVEGLAGGFSYEQYF | TGCAGCGTTGAAGGACTAGCGGGGGGGTTCTCCTACGAGCAGTACTTC
TRBD2 | TRBJ2-3 | once | TRBV5-1 | CASSTGLAGGISTDTQYF | TGCGCCAGCAGCACGGGGCTAGCGGGAGGCATAAGCACAGATACGCAGTATTTT
- | TRBJ2-1 | - | TRBV28 | CASSLFGGSEQFF | TGTGCCAGCAGTTTATTTGGGGGGAGTGAGCAGTTCTTC
- | TRBJ2-2 | - | TRBV6-5 | CASRPLGPGELFF | TGTGCCAGCAGACCTCTGGGGCCCGGGGAGCTGTTTTTT
- | TRBJ2-7 | - | TRBV6-6 | CASSYSGGQSYEQYF | TGTGCCAGCAGTTACTCAGGCGGGCAGTCCTACGAGCAGTACTTC
TRBD1 | TRBJ1-2 | - | TRBV4-1 | CASSLQERGEGGGYTF | TGCGCCAGCAGCCTCCAGGAGAGGGGTGAAGGGGGCGGCTACACCTTC
TRBD1 | TRBJ2-1 | - | TRBV19 | CASGTGYEQFF | TGTGCCAGCGGGACAGGGTATGAGCAGTTCTTC
- | TRBJ1-5 | - | TRBV4-2 | CASSQVLYQPQHF | TGTGCCAGCAGCCAAGTCCTTTATCAGCCCCAGCATTTT
- | TRBJ1-1 | - | TRBV5-6 | CASSLMIGGSEAFF | TGTGCCAGCAGCTTAATGATAGGGGGAAGTGAAGCTTTCTTT
TRBD2 | TRBJ2-2 | - | TRBV28 | CASGARRETGELFF | TGTGCCAGCGGGGCACGGCGGGAGACCGGGGAGCTGTTTTTT
- | TRBJ2-7 | - | TRBV3-1/TRBV3-2 | CASSFYRDTYSYEQYF | TGTGCCAGCAGTTTTTACCGGGACACTTACTCCTACGAGCAGTACTTC
- | TRBJ1-6 | many | TRBV4-1 | CASSQERGWNSPLHF | TGCGCCAGCAGCCAAGAAAGGGGTTGGAATTCACCCCTCCACTTT
TRBD2 | TRBJ2-3 | - | TRBV5-6 | CATRTSGGVASSTDTQYF | TGTGCCACCCGGACTAGCGGGGGGGTAGCCTCTAGCACAGATACGCAGTATTTT
- | TRBJ2-7 | - | TRBV2 | CASSAQRAHYEQYF | TGTGCCAGCAGTGCGCAGAGGGCCCACTACGAGCAGTACTTC
- | TRBJ2-1 | - | TRBV9 | CASSPGQSYNEQFF | TGTGCCAGCAGCCCGGGACAATCCTACAATGAGCAGTTCTTC
TRBD1 | TRBJ2-7 | - | TRBV4-1 | CASSQAGQGAYEQYF | TGCGCCAGCAGCCAAGCCGGACAGGGGGCCTACGAGCAGTACTTC
TRBD2 | TRBJ2-1 | - | TRBV10-3 | CAISEFTSARKLYNEQFF | TGTGCCATCAGTGAGTTCACTAGCGCGAGAAAGCTTTACAATGAGCAGTTCTTC
TRBD1 | TRBJ1-1 | - | TRBV5-1 | CASSLRQGAVGTEAFF | TGCGCCAGCAGCTTGAGACAGGGGGCTGTCGGCACTGAAGCTTTCTTT
- | TRBJ2-3 | - | TRBV5-1 | CASSLAGLEDTQYF | TGCGCCAGCAGCTTGGCGGGGTTGGAAGATACGCAGTATTTT
- | TRBJ2-6 | - | TRBV27 | CASSFISGANVLTF | TGTGCCAGCAGTTTCATCTCTGGGGCCAACGTCCTGACTTTC
TRBD1 | TRBJ2-7 | - | TRBV27 | CASSTDRAGEQYF | TGTGCCAGCAGTACGGACAGGGCGGGCGAGCAGTACTTC
- | TRBJ2-2 | - | TRBV24-1 | CATSDFWGPGELFF | TGTGCCACCAGTGATTTTTGGGGCCCCGGGGAGCTGTTTTTT
- | TRBJ1-2 | - | TRBV7-9 | CASTTSLLPDSYGYTF | TGTGCCAGCACCACGTCCCTTTTACCCGACAGTTATGGCTACACCTTC
- | TRBJ2-6 | - | TRBV6-5 | CASSYWGSGANVLTF | TGTGCCAGCAGTTATTGGGGCTCCGGGGCCAACGTCCTGACTTTC
TRBD1 | TRBJ1-3 | - | TRBV9 | CASSVALTTGTGNTIYF | TGTGCCAGCAGCGTAGCCCTCACGACAGGGACAGGAAACACCATATATTTT
TRBD1 | TRBJ2-2 | - | TRBV9 | CASSVRQGAAGELFF | TGTGCCAGCAGCGTGCGACAGGGGGCGGCCGGGGAGCTGTTTTTT
- | TRBJ2-7 | few | TRBV7-9 | CASSLAGTGPYEQYF | TGTGCCAGCAGCTTAGCGGGTACAGGACCCTACGAGCAGTACTTC
TRBD1 | TRBJ1-6 | few | TRBV30 | CACRQGYNSPLHF | TGTGCCTGCCGACAGGGTTATAATTCACCCCTCCACTTT
- | TRBJ1-2 | many | TRBV18 | CASSPRTASGYTF | TGTGCCAGCTCACCACGAACAGCAAGTGGCTACACCTTC
TRBD1 | TRBJ1-2 | medium-sized | TRBV6-5 | CASSYSSGGYGYTF | TGTGCCAGCAGTTACTCGTCAGGGGGATATGGCTACACCTTC
- | TRBJ1-6 | - | TRBV28 | CASSLLPGVGYNSPLHF | TGTGCCAGCAGTTTATTACCCGGGGTGGGGTATAATTCACCCCTCCACTTT
TRBD1 | TRBJ1-6 | - | TRBV2 | CASTTGINSPLHF | TGTGCCAGCACGACAGGGATCAATTCACCCCTCCACTTT
TRBD1 | TRBJ2-3 | - | TRBV7-2 | CASSTPGVGDSSPDTQYF | TGTGCCAGCAGCACACCCGGGGTAGGGGACAGTTCCCCAGATACGCAGTATTTT
TRBD1 | TRBJ2-1 | - | TRBV7-2 | CASSATGGLYNEQFF | TGTGCCAGCAGCGCGACAGGGGGTTTGTACAATGAGCAGTTCTTC
TRBD2 | TRBJ2-1 | - | TRBV5-5 | CASSPRGTIYPYNEQFF | TGTGCCAGCAGCCCAAGAGGGACTATCTATCCCTACAATGAGCAGTTCTTC
TRBD2 | TRBJ2-3 | - | TRBV7-3 | CASGRGLAGALRQADTQYF | TGTGCCAGCGGGCGCGGACTAGCGGGAGCCCTCAGGCAAGCAGATACGCAGTATTTT
- | TRBJ2-7 | once | TRBV5-1 | CASSLVAQGTSYEQYF | TGCGCCAGCAGCTTGGTAGCCCAGGGTACCTCCTACGAGCAGTACTTC
TRBD2 | TRBJ2-3 | - | TRBV7-8 | CASSLALAGGPTDTQYF | TGTGCCAGCAGCTTAGCTCTAGCGGGAGGGCCCACAGATACGCAGTATTTT
- | TRBJ1-2 | few | TRBV6-2/TRBV6-3 | CASSLREPTINYGYTF | TGTGCCAGCAGTCTCCGGGAGCCTACAATTAACTATGGCTACACCTTC
TRBD1 | TRBJ2-7 | - | TRBV28 | CASSLFPGQAFF | TGTGCCAGCAGTTTATTTCCGGGACAGGCATTCTTC
- | TRBJ2-7 | - | TRBV2 | CASSEKGILFYEQYF | TGTGCCAGCAGTGAAAAGGGGATTCTCTTCTACGAGCAGTACTTC
TRBD1 | TRBJ1-6 | - | TRBV7-2 | CASNERVGTGDFNSPLHF | TGTGCCAGCAACGAAAGAGTAGGGACAGGGGACTTTAATTCACCCCTCCACTTT
TRBD1 | TRBJ1-1 | - | TRBV28 | CASSPLRDRSNTEAFF | TGTGCCAGCAGTCCGCTCCGGGACAGGTCGAACACTGAAGCTTTCTTT
TRBD1 | TRBJ2-3 | - | TRBV7-2 | CASSPNRGRPDTQYF | TGTGCCAGCAGCCCAAACAGGGGGCGCCCAGATACGCAGTATTTT
TRBD1 | TRBJ1-6 | - | TRBV9 | CASSPGTVRNSPLHF | TGTGCCAGCAGCCCCGGGACAGTTAGAAATTCACCCCTCCACTTT
TRBD1 | TRBJ1-1 | - | TRBV7-2 | CASSPLGQYTEAFF | TGTGCCAGCAGCCCCCTGGGACAGTACACTGAAGCTTTCTTT
- | TRBJ2-2 | - | TRBV19 | CASSIGRNTGELFF | TGTGCCAGTAGTATAGGGAGAAACACCGGGGAGCTGTTTTTT
TRBD1 | TRBJ1-2 | few | TRBV5-5 | CASSLALKGQEVDGYTF | TGTGCCAGCAGCTTGGCCCTTAAAGGACAGGAGGTAGATGGCTACACCTTC
- | TRBJ2-7 | - | TRBV7-9 | CASSLNLGAIGEQYF | TGTGCCAGCAGCTTAAATTTGGGGGCAATTGGAGAGCAGTACTTC
- | TRBJ1-2 | few | TRBV30 | CAWNSWLTSANYGYTF | TGTGCCTGGAATTCCTGGCTGACTTCAGCTAACTATGGCTACACCTTC
- | TRBJ2-7 | - | TRBV28 | CASSLGVREQYF | TGTGCCAGCAGTTTGGGTGTGAGGGAGCAGTACTTC
- | TRBJ2-1 | - | TRBV30 | CAWSKETYRGYNEQFF | TGTGCCTGGAGTAAGGAGACCTACCGGGGTTACAATGAGCAGTTCTTC
TRBD1 | TRBJ1-1 | - | TRBV11-2 | CASSHTGVRTEAFF | TGTGCCAGCAGCCATACAGGGGTAAGGACTGAAGCTTTCTTT